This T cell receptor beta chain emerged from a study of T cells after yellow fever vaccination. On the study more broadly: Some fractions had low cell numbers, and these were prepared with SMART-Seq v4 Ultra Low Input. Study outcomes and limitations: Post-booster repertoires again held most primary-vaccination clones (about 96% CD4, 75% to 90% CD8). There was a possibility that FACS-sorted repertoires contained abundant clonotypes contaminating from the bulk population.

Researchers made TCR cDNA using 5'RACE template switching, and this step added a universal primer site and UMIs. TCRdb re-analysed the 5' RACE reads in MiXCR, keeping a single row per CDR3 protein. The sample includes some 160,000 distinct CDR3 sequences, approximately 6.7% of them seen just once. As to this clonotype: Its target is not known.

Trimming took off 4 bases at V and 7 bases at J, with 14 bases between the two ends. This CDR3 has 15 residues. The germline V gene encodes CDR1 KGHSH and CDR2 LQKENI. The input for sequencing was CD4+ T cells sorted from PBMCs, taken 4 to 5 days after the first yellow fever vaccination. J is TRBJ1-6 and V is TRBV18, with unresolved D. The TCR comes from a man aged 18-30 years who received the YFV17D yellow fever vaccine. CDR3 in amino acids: CASSRDPNYNSPLHF. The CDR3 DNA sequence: TGTGCCAGCTCACGAGATCCGAATTACAATTCACCCCTCCACTTT. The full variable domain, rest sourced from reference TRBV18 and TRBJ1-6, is NAGVMQNPRHLVRRRGQEARLRCSPMKGHSHVYWYRQLPEEGLKFMVYLQKENIIDESGMPKERFSAEFPKEGPSILRIQQVVRGDSAAYFCASSRDPNYNSPLHFGNGTRLTVT.